Listed here are 28 T cell receptor beta chains from one sample, sequenced in a study of T cells after yellow fever vaccination. Via MiXCR, TCRdb re-called the 5' RACE reads, giving one row per CDR3 protein. Of about 170,000 distinct CDR3 sequences in the sample, roughly 6.4% were seen once. The sequences come from CD4+ T cells sorted from PBMCs, collected on the day of the first yellow fever vaccination. All receptors come from a man younger than 30 who received the YFV17D yellow fever vaccine.

The V call is TRBV7-9, the J call TRBJ2-3; the D gene is possibly TRBD1 (6 bases). The CDR3 runs 14 residues. Trimming removed 5 bases at V and 2 bases at J, with 11 bases between. Germline CDR1 and CDR2: SEHNR and FQNEAQ (reference sequence). The CDR3 reads CASSEGVLTDTQYF. The CDR3 nucleotides are TGTGCCAGCAGCGAGGGGGTTCTCACAGATACGCAGTATTTT. Together with reference TRBV7-9 and TRBJ2-3, the CDR3 gives the full variable domain: DTGVSQNPRHKITKRGQNVTFRCDPISEHNRLYWYRQTLGQGPEFLTYFQNEAQLEKSRLLSDRFSAERPKGSFSTLEIQRTEQGDSAMYLCASSEGVLTDTQYFGPGTRLTVL.

Concerning this clonotype itself: Since a much larger clone is just one base distant, this may be a read error. The rearrangement uses TRBV28 and TRBJ2-1; 9 bases map to TRBD1. The CDR3 covers 14 residues. CDR1 is MDHEN and CDR2 is SYDVKM in the germline V gene. CDR3 nucleotide sequence: TGTGCCAGCTCGCGGGACAGGGCCTACAATCAGCAGTTCTTC. Protein sequence: CASSRDRAYNQQFF.

This clonotype has ten or more counts. The chain carries TRBV5-1 and TRBJ2-4; 8 bases line up with TRBD1. Trimming took 4 bases from V and 15 from J; bases not matched to a gene: 6. CDR1 and CDR2 from the germline V gene are SGHRS and YFSETQ. This CDR3 is 11 amino acids long. DNA of the CDR3: TGCGCCAGCAGCGCAGGACAGGGTCGGTACTTC. Its protein is CASSAGQGRYF.

The rearrangement links TRBV5-1 to TRBJ2-7; 8 bases align to TRBD1. The CDR3 is 17 residues long. V gave up 4 bases and J gave up 3 bases; unmatched junction bases: 15. CDR1 and CDR2 (germline): SGHRS, YFSETQ. CDR3 in amino acids: CASSRGFRTGIFYEQYF. The CDR3 DNA reads TGCGCCAGCAGCCGAGGATTCCGGACAGGGATTTTCTACGAGCAGTACTTC.

Regarding this clonotype: Because the CDR3 is missing its conserved closing phenylalanine or tryptophan, this is likely a read error. This chain uses TRBV6-6 with TRBJ1-1; tentatively, D is TRBD1 (5 bases). Germline CDR1 MNHNY, CDR2 SVGAGI (reference sequence). V was clipped by 5 bases and J by 4 bases, with 11 bases between them. The CDR3 is 13 residues long. The CDR3 DNA sequence: TGTGCCAGCAGTCTTCCGGGACCCACTGAAGCTTTCTAT. Protein sequence: CASSLPGPTEAFY.

A few counts support this clonotype. The rearrangement uses TRBV6-5 and TRBJ1-2; TRBD1 matches 7 bases. Trimming took 8 bases from V and 5 from J; bases not matched to a gene: 14. Germline V gene data show CDR1 as MNHEY and CDR2 as SVGAGI. The CDR3 runs to 15 residues. The CDR3 bases are TGTGCCAGCCTAAGAGCAGGGGGATCGTTATATGGCTACACCTTC. This gives the protein CASLRAGGSLYGYTF.

This clonotype was observed at least ten times. The gene calls are TRBV12-3 or TRBV12-4 and TRBJ2-7; D is undetermined. The CDR3 extends over 12 amino acids. The V end was cut by 6 bases, the J end by 7 bases, with 13 bases between. CDR3 residues: CASSPKGREQYF. The CDR3 DNA sequence: TGTGCCAGCAGCCCTAAGGGTCGGGAGCAGTACTTC.

This clonotype came up a few times. The V and J genes are TRBV6-5 and TRBJ2-2, with TRBD1 matching over 8 bases. V trimming: 2 bases; J trimming: 7 bases; junction bases outside the gene matches: 9. The length of the CDR3 is 16 residues. Germline V lookup: CDR1 MNHEY, CDR2 SVGAGI. The CDR3 region has the DNA TGTGCCAGCAGTTACCCGCAGGGGGCAGGCCTCGGGGAGCTGTTTTTT. It yields the protein CASSYPQGAGLGELFF.

In DNA, the CDR3 is TGTGCCAGCAGCGTGGGGTCGCTGGGGAATCAGCCCCAGCATTTT. It encodes CASSVGSLGNQPQHF. The genes are TRBV9 and TRBJ1-5; D remains ambiguous. There are 15 residues in the CDR3. V lost 2 bases to trimming and J lost 4 bases, with 13 bases between them. Germline V CDR1 and CDR2: SGDLS, YYNGEE. The variable domain in full, completed from reference TRBV9 and TRBJ1-5, reads DSGVTQTPKHLITATGQRVTLRCSPRSGDLSVYWYQQSLDQGLQFLIQYYNGEERAKGNILERFSAQQFPDLHSELNLSSLELGDSALYFCASSVGSLGNQPQHFGDGTRLSIL.

This clonotype came up a few times. The rearrangement links TRBV7-2 to TRBJ2-7; the D is unclear. The CDR3 is 15 amino acids. V shed 1 base and J shed 0 bases, with 10 bases lying between them. Germline values: CDR1 SGHTA, CDR2 FQGNSA. CDR3 nucleotides: TGTGCCAGCAGCTTAGTGGTATTCCCCTCCTACGAGCAGTACTTC. Its protein is CASSLVVFPSYEQYF. The whole variable domain, remainder taken from reference TRBV7-2 and TRBJ2-7, is GAGVSQSPSNKVTEKGKDVELRCDPISGHTALYWYRQSLGQGLEFLIYFQGNSAPDKSGLPSDRFSAERTGGSVSTLTIQRTQQEDSAVYLCASSLVVFPSYEQYFGPGTRLTVT.

This clonotype was observed many times. A read error may produce the germline difference seen at one junction end. The chain employs TRBV29-1 and TRBJ2-7; a possible D gene is TRBD2 (5 bases). The CDR3 has 12 residues. Germline CDR1 is SQVTM and CDR2 is ANQGSEA. This CDR3 reads CGAGPTSYEQYF. The CDR3 DNA is TGTGGAGCAGGCCCAACTAGCTACGAGCAGTACTTC.

This clonotype was observed many times. The genes are TRBV5-1 and TRBJ1-2; 7 bases line up with TRBD1. V lost 4 bases to trimming and J lost 7 bases; unmatched junction nucleotides: 13. The V gene's germline CDR1 is SGHRS and CDR2 YFSETQ. The CDR3 sequence is 15 residues long. The DNA of the CDR3 is TGCGCCAGCAGCGTCGGGACAGCGGGTTTAGGTGGCTACACCTTC. Its protein product is CASSVGTAGLGGYTF.

V and J are TRBV4-2 and TRBJ2-3; 10 bases agree with TRBD2. The ends lost 2 bases at V and 0 bases at J; junction bases unmatched: 2. The CDR3 has 16 amino acids. CDR1 is LGHNA and CDR2 is YNFKEQ in the germline V gene. This CDR3 reads CASSQTSGASTDTQYF. The CDR3 DNA reads as TGTGCCAGCAGCCAAACTAGCGGGGCTAGCACAGATACGCAGTATTTT.

This clonotype was counted ten times or more. The rearrangement uses TRBV5-6 and TRBJ1-5; 8 bases are a match to TRBD1. The CDR3 runs 15 residues. V trimming: 4 bases; J trimming: 6 bases; junction bases outside the gene matches: 9. In germline, CDR1 is SGHDT, CDR2 YYEEEE. Here the CDR3 reads CASSTADRVPQPQHF. The DNA for the CDR3 is TGTGCCAGCAGCACGGCGGACAGGGTGCCTCAGCCCCAGCATTTT.

This clonotype was recorded at least ten times. The rearrangement joins TRBV10-2 to TRBJ1-1, with D uncertain. V was cut by 3 bases and J by 2 bases, with 10 bases left in between. Germline V lookup: CDR1 WSHSY, CDR2 SAAADI. The CDR3 sequence is 14 residues long. The CDR3 DNA is TGCGCCAGCAGTGACCCAGGAACAAACACTGAAGCTTTCTTT. Its protein is CASSDPGTNTEAFF.

The rearrangement joins TRBV7-3 to TRBJ2-5; the match to TRBD2 covers 7 bases. The CDR3 totals 14 residues. The V gene end was trimmed by 0 bases and the J gene end by 7 bases; junction bases not matched to a gene: 5. Germline lookup yields CDR1 SGHTA and CDR2 FQGTGA. The CDR3 protein is CASSLTGRGSTQYF. CDR3 bases: TGTGCCAGCAGCTTAACCGGGCGGGGGTCGACCCAGTACTTC.

This clonotype was counted at least ten times. The chain carries TRBV5-1 and TRBJ2-5; no clear D gene. Germline V gene sequence: CDR1 SGHRS, CDR2 YFSETQ. This CDR3 region has 12 residues. V was trimmed by 2 bases and J by 0 bases, leaving 2 bases between them. CDR3 in DNA: TGCGCCAGCAGCTTCGACCAAGAGACCCAGTACTTC. Protein sequence: CASSFDQETQYF. Full variable domain (rest looked up from reference TRBV5-1 and TRBJ2-5): KAGVTQTPRYLIKTRGQQVTLSCSPISGHRSVSWYQQTPGQGLQFLFEYFSETQRNKGNFPGRFSGRQFSNSRSEMNVSTLELGDSALYLCASSFDQETQYFGPGTRLLVL.

This clonotype has a count of ten or more. The chain recombines TRBV5-6 with TRBJ1-2; D remains ambiguous. Germline CDR1 SGHDT, CDR2 YYEEEE. Trimming pared 5 bases from V and 8 bases from J, leaving 10 bases between. This CDR3 contains 11 residues. CDR3 coding DNA: TGTGCCAGCAGGTCCGGAGGGGGCTACACCTTC. As protein: CASRSGGGYTF.

This clonotype has ten or more counts. This rearrangement joins TRBV12-3 or TRBV12-4 to TRBJ2-5; 8 bases fit TRBD1. This CDR3 comprises 15 residues. V shed 6 bases, J shed 7 bases, and the junction held 13 bases outside the gene matches. CDR3 sequence: CASRTGTGGAATQYF. DNA of the CDR3: TGTGCCAGCAGAACCGGGACAGGAGGAGCGGCGACCCAGTACTTC.

A few counts support this clonotype. The rearrangement links TRBV10-3 to TRBJ2-3; TRBD1 or TRBD2 may be the D gene (5 bases each). Germline CDR1 is ENHRY and CDR2 is SYGVKD. V dropped 4 bases and J dropped 6 bases, with 17 bases sitting between them. The CDR3 is made up of 15 amino acids. The CDR3 bases are TGTGCCATCAGTGGGGACGGGGCTGGCGGGGATACGCAGTATTTT. Amino acids: CAISGDGAGGDTQYF.

This clonotype came up many times. The V call is TRBV12-3 or TRBV12-4, the J call TRBJ1-2; no reliable D call. The CDR3 length is 12 residues. V was cut by 4 bases and J by 10 bases, with 13 bases left in between. CDR3 coding DNA: TGTGCCAGCAGTTCCGACCCTATCACCTACACCTTC. The encoded protein is CASSSDPITYTF.

This chain joins TRBV7-9 and TRBJ2-1, with 8 bases aligning to TRBD2. V shed 2 bases, J shed 9 bases, and the junction held 6 bases outside the gene matches. The CDR3 spans 14 residues. From germline, CDR1 is SEHNR and CDR2 FQNEAQ (reference sequence). CDR3 nucleotides: TGTGCCAGCAGCTTAAGACAGGCGGGGGGTGAGCAGTTCTTC. Its protein product is CASSLRQAGGEQFF.

This clonotype was counted only a few times. This chain links TRBV5-1 with TRBJ2-1; 8 nucleotides align to TRBD1. CDR3 length equals 15 residues. V dropped 3 bases and J dropped 3; count of bases not matched to a gene: 5. Germline loops: CDR1 SGHRS, CDR2 YFSETQ. The CDR3 nucleotides are TGCGCCAGCAGCTCGACAGGGGTCGGCTACAATGAGCAGTTCTTC. Translation gives CASSSTGVGYNEQFF.

The rearrangement joins TRBV6-5 to TRBJ2-1; 11 bases agree with TRBD2. The germline gives CDR1 MNHEY, CDR2 SVGAGI. There are 12 residues in the CDR3. The V gene end was trimmed by 7 bases and the J gene end by 10 bases; junction bases not matched to a gene: 3. Written as DNA, the CDR3 is TGTGCCAGCAATCTAGCGGGGGGAGAGCAGTTCTTC. Its translation is CASNLAGGEQFF.

This clonotype was seen more than once but under ten times. The chain couples TRBV12-3 or TRBV12-4 to TRBJ2-2; D gene uncertain. This CDR3 is built from 15 residues. With 3 bases removed from V and 4 bases from J, the gap between germline ends came to 12 bases. Here the CDR3 DNA reads TGTGCCAGCAGTTTTGGTGGTCTCCCCACCGGGGAGCTGTTTTTT. As protein: CASSFGGLPTGELFF.

This chain connects TRBV4-2 to TRBJ2-2, with 8 nucleotides matching TRBD1. Germline values: CDR1 LGHNA, CDR2 YNFKEQ. The CDR3 sequence is 19 residues long. V gave up 1 base and J gave up 5 bases; unmatched junction bases: 15. CDR3 residues: CASSQVWDRSRGGTGELFF. CDR3 nucleotides: TGTGCCAGCAGCCAAGTATGGGACAGGTCAAGAGGAGGGACCGGGGAGCTGTTTTTT.

This clonotype was counted many times. The chain employs TRBV6-5 and TRBJ2-3; D uncertain. There are 16 residues in the CDR3. V was clipped by 0 bases and J by 3 bases, with 13 bases between them. Per germline, CDR1 MNHEY and CDR2 SVGAGI. As DNA, the CDR3 is TGTGCCAGCAGTTACTCGAACCACCTCAAAACAGATACGCAGTATTTT. Translation gives CASSYSNHLKTDTQYF.

The V and J genes are TRBV11-1 and TRBJ1-4; D call uncertain. From germline, CDR1 is SGHAT and CDR2 FQDESV (reference sequence). This CDR3 region has 14 residues. V lost 4 bases to trimming and J lost 4 bases, with 10 bases between them. The CDR3 DNA is TGTGCCAGCAGCTACGGACGGGTTAATGAAAAACTGTTTTTT. This encodes CASSYGRVNEKLFF.